Below, 4 T cell receptor beta chains from the same sample are listed, as sequenced in a study of beta chain features in type 1 diabetes. As every portion of the isolated RNA was reverse transcribed, the sequencing read expressed TCRB transcripts. TCRdb keeps only in-frame clones here, not all; method: immunoSEQ multiplex PCR. The table includes about 410,000 clones, approximately 14% detected once. Sequencing was performed on naive CD4+ T cells from blood. The receptors derive from a man aged 30-40 years in good health.

This clone was observed a handful of times. The V call is TRBV6-6, the J call TRBJ2-1; weak D call: TRBD1 (5 bases). V gave up 3 bases and J gave up 10 bases, with 10 bases separating them. The CDR3 has 12 amino acids. Per the germline V gene, CDR1 is MNHNY and CDR2 is SVGAGI (reference sequence). The DNA of the CDR3 is TGTGCCAGCAGTTATAGGGGCTTGGAGCAGTTCTTC. The encoded protein is CASSYRGLEQFF.

This clone was recorded only once. The V gene is TRBV7-8, the J gene TRBJ2-3; 9 nucleotides agree with TRBD1. The germline CDR1 and CDR2 sequences are SGHVS and FQNEAQ. The CDR3 contains 17 residues. The junction had 10 bases not matched to a gene; V was cut back by 2 bases and J by 4 bases. The CDR3, as DNA: TGTGCCAGCAGCTTACCGACGGGGGACAGGGTGGCAGATACGCAGTATTTT. It codes for CASSLPTGDRVADTQYF.

The chain employs TRBV7-8 and TRBJ2-7; D call uncertain. The V end lost 0 bases, the J end lost 9 bases, and 3 bases lay between the germline ends. The germline CDR1 and CDR2 sequences are SGHVS and FQNEAQ. The CDR3 sequence is 10 residues long. The CDR3 coding sequence is TGTGCCAGCAGCTTAGCGGGGCAGTACGTC. Protein product: CASSLAGQYV.

This clone came up a few times. The chain joins TRBV7-2 to TRBJ2-3; D unclear. Germline values: CDR1 SGHTA, CDR2 FQGNSA. With 2 bases removed from V and 7 bases from J, the gap between germline ends came to 4 bases. The CDR3 sequence is 11 residues long. CDR3 DNA sequence: TGTGCCAGCAGCTTAAGGCATACGCAGTATTTT. Translation gives CASSLRHTQYF.